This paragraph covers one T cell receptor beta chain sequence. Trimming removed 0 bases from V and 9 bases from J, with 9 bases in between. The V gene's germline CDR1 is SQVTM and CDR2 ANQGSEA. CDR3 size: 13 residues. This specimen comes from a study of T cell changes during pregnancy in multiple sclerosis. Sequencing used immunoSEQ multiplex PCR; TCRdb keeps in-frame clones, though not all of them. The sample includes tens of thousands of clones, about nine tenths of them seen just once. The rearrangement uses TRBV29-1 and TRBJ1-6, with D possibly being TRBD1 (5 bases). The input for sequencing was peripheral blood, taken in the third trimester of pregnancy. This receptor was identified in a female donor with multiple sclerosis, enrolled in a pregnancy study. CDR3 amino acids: CSVEDSGGSPLHF. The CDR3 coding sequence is TGCAGCGTTGAAGATTCGGGGGGTTCACCCCTCCACTTT.